This T cell receptor (beta chain) stems from a study of blood T cell repertoires in COVID-19. Study context: Nucleic acid was either cDNA or gDNA, and it came from T cells, B-cell-depleted T cells, or PBMCs.

This clone was found once. Libraries were prepared by immunoSEQ multiplex PCR; TCRdb keeps only in-frame clonotypes and omits some of them. The data show almost 400,000 clones, with around 87% seen just once and about 2.1% held by the top ten. The V and J ends lost 3 bases and 4 bases, in that order; junction bases with no gene match: 7. CDR1 and CDR2 (germline): LNHDA, SQIVND (reference sequence). The CDR3 runs to 16 residues. This sequence was found in a woman aged 55-69 years with COVID-19, enrolled during active disease. V usage is TRBV19 and J usage is TRBJ1-3; TRBD1 aligns across 9 bases. Sequenced: peripheral blood. CDR3 DNA sequence: TGTGCCAGTAGTATCCGGACAGGGGACCACGGAAACACCATATATTTT. As protein: CASSIRTGDHGNTIYF.